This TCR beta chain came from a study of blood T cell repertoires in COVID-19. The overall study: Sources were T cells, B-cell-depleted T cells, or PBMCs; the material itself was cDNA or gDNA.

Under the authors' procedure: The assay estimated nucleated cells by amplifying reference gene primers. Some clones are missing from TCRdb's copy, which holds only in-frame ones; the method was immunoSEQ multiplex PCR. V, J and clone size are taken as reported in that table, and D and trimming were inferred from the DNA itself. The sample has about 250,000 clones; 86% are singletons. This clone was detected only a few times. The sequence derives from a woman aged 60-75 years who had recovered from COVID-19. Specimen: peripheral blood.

The CDR3 DNA sequence: TGTGCCAGCAGCTTTTGGACAGGGGGCGGAAAACTGTTTTTT. It is translated as CASSFWTGGGKLFF. The genes are TRBV13 and TRBJ1-4, with 11 bases identical to TRBD1. The CDR3 loop spans 14 amino acids. With 3 bases clipped from V and 10 bases from J, the junction kept 4 bases outside the gene matches. Per germline, CDR1 PRHDT and CDR2 FYEKMQ (reference sequence).